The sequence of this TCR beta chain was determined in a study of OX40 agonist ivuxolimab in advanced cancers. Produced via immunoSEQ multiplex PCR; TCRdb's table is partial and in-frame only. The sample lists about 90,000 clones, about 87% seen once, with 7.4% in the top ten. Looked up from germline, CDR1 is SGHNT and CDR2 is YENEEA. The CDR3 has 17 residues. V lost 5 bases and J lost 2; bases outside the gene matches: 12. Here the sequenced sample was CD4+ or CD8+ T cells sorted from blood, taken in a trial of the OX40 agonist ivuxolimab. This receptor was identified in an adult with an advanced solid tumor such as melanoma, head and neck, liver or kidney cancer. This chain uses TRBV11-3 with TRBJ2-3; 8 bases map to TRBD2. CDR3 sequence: CASSPRAAGVLTDTQYF. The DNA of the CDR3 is TGTGCCAGCAGCCCCCGGGCAGCGGGGGTCCTCACAGATACGCAGTATTTT.